This record concerns one T cell receptor (beta chain) sequence. The sample is drawn from a study of blood T cell repertoires in COVID-19. About the research overall: Specimens from acute and convalescent COVID-19 originated in the United States, Italy and Spain.

Germline V gene data show CDR1 as MNHEY and CDR2 as SVGEGT. V shed 4 bases, J shed 2 bases, and the junction held 10 bases outside the gene matches. This CDR3 spans 18 amino acids. Measured with immunoSEQ multiplex PCR; TCRdb has only the in-frame clones, and not every one. Among about 75,000 clones listed, 85% to 90% were seen once. The source of this sequence is a human donor in a cohort sampled during active COVID-19. The sequencing sample was made of peripheral blood. The chain is built from TRBV6-2 or TRBV6-3 and TRBJ2-4; TRBD2 agrees at 11 bases. In nucleotides, the CDR3 is TGTGCCAGCAGTTCCCTAACCACTAGCGGGAGCACCAAAAACATTCAGTACTTC. Its translation: CASSSLTTSGSTKNIQYF.